Following are 10 T cell receptor beta chains from one sample sequenced in a study of blood T cell repertoires in COVID-19. TCRdb's table, derived via immunoSEQ multiplex PCR, lists solely in-frame clones and lacks some. The sample lists some 160,000 clones, approximately 84% occurring once. Sequenced sample: peripheral blood. The receptors shown here come from an elderly woman with acute or convalescent COVID-19.

CDR3 loop: CASSYSNTGDTEAFF. The CDR3 nucleotides read TGTGCCAGCAGTTACTCCAACACGGGGGACACTGAAGCTTTCTTT. The chain couples TRBV6-5 to TRBJ1-1; possibly TRBD1 for D (5 bases). This CDR3 has 15 amino acids. Trimming took 0 bases from V and 3 from J, leaving 11 bases between them. The germline CDR1 and CDR2 sequences are MNHEY and SVGAGI.

The chain has TRBV15 and TRBJ1-5, with TRBD1 as a possible D gene (5 bases). Germline CDR1 and CDR2: LNHNV and YYDKDF (reference sequence). The CDR3 has 14 residues. Trimming took 0 bases from V and 6 from J, leaving 9 bases between them. The CDR3 DNA follows: TGTGCCACCAGCAGAGAGGAGGGGTTTCAGCCCCAGCATTTT. Encoded protein: CATSREEGFQPQHF.

This clone was observed a single time. The chain uses TRBV29-1 and TRBJ1-2; 8 nucleotides agree with TRBD1. Looked up from germline, CDR1 is SQVTM and CDR2 is ANQGSEA. Trimming removed 4 bases from V and 3 bases from J; junction bases left unmatched: 4. The length of the CDR3 is 13 residues. The chain's CDR3 is CSVATGADYGYTF. CDR3 coding DNA: TGCAGCGTTGCGACAGGGGCTGACTATGGCTACACCTTC.

The chain combines TRBV5-1 with TRBJ1-2; 8 bases align to TRBD1. From germline, CDR1 is SGHRS and CDR2 YFSETQ. The CDR3 is 14 residues long. V dropped 4 bases and J dropped 3; count of bases not matched to a gene: 5. In DNA, the CDR3 is TGCGCCAGCAGCCTGACAGGGGAGGACTATGGCTACACCTTC. Its protein product is CASSLTGEDYGYTF.

This clone occurred once. The chain links TRBV5-4 to TRBJ1-4; TRBD1 matches 8 bases. This CDR3 comprises 15 residues. From germline, CDR1 is SGHNT and CDR2 YYREEE (reference sequence). V shed 2 bases, J shed 3 bases, and the junction held 3 bases outside the gene matches. This CDR3 reads CASSFTGGANEKLFF. The CDR3 DNA is TGTGCCAGCAGCTTTACAGGGGGGGCTAATGAAAAACTGTTTTTT. Full variable domain (outside the CDR3, taken from reference TRBV5-4 and TRBJ1-4): ETGVTQSPTHLIKTRGQQVTLRCSSQSGHNTVSWYQQALGQGPQFIFQYYREEENGRGNFPPRFSGLQFPNYSSELNVNALELDDSALYLCASSFTGGANEKLFFGSGTQLSVL.

The sample holds a few counts of this clone. The chain has TRBV6-2 or TRBV6-3 and TRBJ2-7, with 9 bases that match TRBD1. CDR3 length: 14 residues. Looked up from germline, CDR1 is MNHEY and CDR2 is SVGEGT. Trimming removed 5 bases from V and 2 bases from J; junction bases left unmatched: 4. The CDR3 reads CASSKDRGPYEQYF. CDR3 DNA: TGTGCCAGCAGTAAGGACAGGGGCCCCTACGAGCAGTACTTC.

The chain uses TRBV6-4 and TRBJ2-5, with 9 bases aligning to TRBD1. J was trimmed by 2 bases and V by 3 bases; bases with no gene match: 16. The CDR3 is 19 residues long. Germline-derived CDR1 and CDR2 are MRHNA and SNTAGT. The CDR3 sequence: CASSELKVTGGSLQETQYF. In DNA, the CDR3 is TGTGCCAGCAGTGAGTTAAAGGTTACAGGGGGCTCTCTACAAGAGACCCAGTACTTC.

This chain links TRBV25-1 with TRBJ2-7, with 7 positions matching TRBD2. CDR3 length: 13 amino acids. CDR1 and CDR2 from the germline V gene are MGHDK and SYGVNS. The V and J ends lost 7 bases and 3 bases, in that order; junction bases with no gene match: 6. The CDR3 protein is CASIRAGFYEQYF. The CDR3 nucleotides are TGTGCCAGCATTCGAGCGGGGTTCTACGAGCAGTACTTC.

The chain joins TRBV30 to TRBJ2-4; D is uncertain. Germline-derived CDR1 and CDR2 are GTSNPN and SVGIG (reference sequence). The CDR3 sequence is 13 residues long. The V end lost 0 bases, the J end lost 5 bases, and 8 bases lay between the germline ends. CDR3 residues: CAWSVSYQNIQYF. The CDR3 coding sequence is TGTGCCTGGAGTGTCTCTTATCAAAACATTCAGTACTTC.

The chain recombines TRBV28 with TRBJ1-5, with D possibly matching TRBD1 (5 bases). This CDR3 spans 13 amino acids. The germline V and J ends were trimmed by 11 bases and 2 bases, with 13 bases remaining between them. Per the germline V gene, CDR1 is MDHEN and CDR2 is SYDVKM. CDR3 bases: TGTGCCTGGGGGGGGGTACGCAATCAGCCCCAGCATTTT. Its translation is CAWGGVRNQPQHF.